The entry below describes one TCR beta chain. Its antigen is unknown. This entry comes from a study of T cell clones after liver transplantation. As for the study in general: TCRbeta sequencing after a pre-transplant mixed lymphocyte reaction identified graft-donor-reactive clones, later tracked in post-transplant blood. Without induction therapy, subjects received standard immunosuppression until 12-24 months post-transplant.

Study-wide results and caveats: Migration into the graft, not deletion, may explain lost graft donor-reactive T cells. In two subjects, few donor cells limited the measurable donor-reactive repertoire.

TCRdb's copy holds only in-frame clones and misses some; the assay was immunoSEQ multiplex PCR. Among about 15,000 clones listed, 92% were seen once. J gave up 2 bases and V 5 bases, and 4 bases lay outside the gene matches. The CDR3 consists of 15 residues. Germline V lookup: CDR1 PRHDT, CDR2 FYEKMQ (reference sequence). The receptor comes from a human donor who received a liver transplant. V gene TRBV13 combines with J gene TRBJ2-2; 8 nucleotides align to TRBD2. This sample comprised CD8+ T cells from blood, obtained before liver transplant. In DNA, the CDR3 is TGTGCCAGCAGCAAGGGACTAGTTAACACCGGGGAGCTGTTTTTT. The encoded protein is CASSKGLVNTGELFF.